This entry concerns a single T cell receptor beta chain. Antigen specificity is unknown. These data belong to a study of OX40 agonist ivuxolimab in advanced cancers. Study results and limitations: Averaged across samples, CD8+ T cells carried more expanded clones than CD4+ did.

There are 18 residues in the CDR3. V was cut by 0 bases and J by 1 base, with 17 bases left in between. The germline CDR1 and CDR2 sequences are SGHDN and FVKESK. Clones were read by immunoSEQ multiplex PCR, and TCRdb kept only the in-frame ones, dropping some. The table records 15,000 or so clones, over 75% of them present only once. The source is an adult with an advanced solid tumor such as melanoma, head and neck, liver or kidney cancer. J is TRBJ2-3 and V is TRBV14; perhaps D is TRBD1 or TRBD2 (5 bases each). This material consisted of CD4+ or CD8+ T cells sorted from blood, taken in a trial of the OX40 agonist ivuxolimab. The CDR3 protein is CASSQDQFGGFGTDTQYF. The CDR3 nucleotides read TGTGCCAGCAGCCAAGATCAATTTGGGGGTTTTGGCACAGATACGCAGTATTTT.